This TCR beta chain was identified in a study of beta chain features in type 1 diabetes. Study outcomes and limitations: Naive, central memory and Treg TCRB repertoires seemed to resemble each other more closely in patients than they did in healthy donors. Among type 1 diabetes patients, VDJ junctions had fewer insertions and more deletions. TCRB CDR3s were moderately but significantly shorter in Type 1 diabetes patients in all four CD4+ subsets.

This clone has only a few counts. Its target is unknown. V lost 4 bases and J 4 bases, leaving 18 bases between the germline ends. This CDR3 spans 15 amino acids. Germline CDR1 and CDR2: SGDLS and YYNGEE. Expressed TCRB transcripts were sequenced, since all the RNA that had been isolated was reverse transcribed. The study sequenced naive, central memory and regulatory T cell samples to an average of about 3.9 million reads. Measured with immunoSEQ multiplex PCR; TCRdb has only the in-frame clones, and not every one. Altogether roughly 350,000 clones are present, around 10% being singletons, with the ten largest covering about 0.64%.

Material for sequencing was central memory CD4+ T cells from blood. The chain couples TRBV9 to TRBJ2-7; D is possibly TRBD1 or TRBD2 (6 bases each). The sequence was collected from a man aged 25 to 45 with type 1 diabetes. CDR3 protein: CASSLGGPSTYEQYF. In DNA form, the CDR3 reads TGTGCCAGCAGCCTCGGGGGCCCCTCAACATACGAGCAGTACTTC.